What follows are 13 T cell receptor beta chains derived from one specimen sequenced in a study of CD8 T cells in ankylosing spondylitis. TCRdb recomputed calls from the 5' RACE reads with MiXCR, one row per CDR3 protein. The table includes 50,000 or so distinct CDR3 sequences, about 7.8% detected once. Specimen: blood, either unsorted or a sorted T cell fraction (not recorded which). These receptors originate from a female donor with ankylosing spondylitis or in good health (not recorded which).

With regard to this clonotype: This may stem from a read error, because a much larger clone lies one nucleotide away. V gene TRBV28 combines with J gene TRBJ1-2, with D possibly matching TRBD1 (5 bases). Per germline, CDR1 MDHEN and CDR2 SYDVKM. Between the trimmed V and J ends, which lost 4 bases and 4 bases, there was a span of 13 bases. The length of the CDR3 is 14 residues. As DNA, the CDR3 is TGTGCCAGCAGTTCTTGGCCGGGACCCTATGGCTACACCTTC. This translates into CASSSWPGPYGYTF.

This clonotype occurred many times. The rearrangement links TRBV5-1 to TRBJ2-5; D is perhaps TRBD2 (6 bases). This CDR3 is built from 15 residues. V was clipped by 0 bases and J by 1 base, with 10 bases between them. Per germline, CDR1 SGHRS and CDR2 YFSETQ. For the CDR3, the DNA is TGCGCCAGCAGCTTGGAGGCGACTAGCCAAGAGACCCAGTACTTC. As protein: CASSLEATSQETQYF.

Many counts were recorded for this clonotype. The chain couples TRBV20-1 to TRBJ2-5; D is perhaps TRBD2 (6 bases). Trimming stripped 1 base from V and 0 bases from J, with 12 bases between. The germline V gene has CDR1 DFQATT and CDR2 SNEGSKA (reference sequence). This CDR3 region has 15 residues. This CDR3 reads CSARVVGRYQETQYF. The CDR3 DNA reads as TGCAGTGCTAGAGTAGTAGGGAGGTACCAAGAGACCCAGTACTTC.

The table lists this clonotype with many counts. The chain has TRBV11-2 and TRBJ2-2; 7 bases are a match to TRBD1. Germline CDR1 is SGHAT and CDR2 is FQNNGV. The CDR3 is 16 amino acids. J gave up 3 bases and V 3 bases, and 7 bases lay outside the gene matches. CDR3 loop: CASSFTTGTYTGELFF. The DNA of the CDR3 is TGTGCCAGCAGCTTCACGACAGGGACCTACACCGGGGAGCTGTTTTTT.

This rearrangement joins TRBV7-8 to TRBJ2-1; TRBD1 agrees at 7 bases. The V gene's germline CDR1 is SGHVS and CDR2 FQNEAQ. Trimming removed 3 bases from V and 0 bases from J; junction bases left unmatched: 11. This CDR3 spans 18 amino acids. The CDR3 loop reads CASSFPGTAFGSYNEQFF. The CDR3 nucleotides are TGTGCCAGCAGCTTTCCCGGGACAGCGTTCGGCTCCTACAATGAGCAGTTCTTC.

This clonotype came up many times. The V call is TRBV6-1, the J call TRBJ1-5; 9 bases are shared with TRBD1. The CDR3 has 15 amino acids. The ends lost 6 bases at V and 7 bases at J; junction bases unmatched: 10. Germline V lookup: CDR1 MNHNS, CDR2 SASEGT. CDR3 DNA: TGTGCCAGCAGCTCTATGACAGGGGGGGTCCAGCCCCAGCATTTT. Protein product: CASSSMTGGVQPQHF.

This clonotype was recorded many times. This chain connects TRBV28 to TRBJ1-2; the D is unclear. In germline, CDR1 is MDHEN, CDR2 SYDVKM. The CDR3 extends over 10 amino acids. The CDR3, as DNA: TGTGTGTCAGGAATCTTCGGCTACACCTTC. The encoded protein is CVSGIFGYTF.

This clonotype occurred a few times. This chain joins TRBV20-1 and TRBJ1-5; 8 bases align to TRBD1. The CDR3 contains 16 residues. Trimming cost V 4 bases and J 10 bases; bases outside gene matches: 18. CDR1 is DFQATT, CDR2 SNEGSKA, per germline (reference sequence). This CDR3 reads CSAIADRAMENGPQHF. CDR3 bases: TGCAGTGCTATAGCGGACAGGGCCATGGAAAATGGACCCCAGCATTTT.

At least ten counts were recorded for this clonotype. The rearrangement uses TRBV6-2 or TRBV6-3 and TRBJ1-5; D unclear. The germline gives CDR1 MNHEY, CDR2 SVGEGT. The germline V and J ends were trimmed by 6 bases and 0 bases, with 6 bases remaining between them. The CDR3 covers 13 residues. In DNA, the CDR3 is TGTGCCAGCAGCTGGGATAGCAATCAGCCCCAGCATTTT. This gives the protein CASSWDSNQPQHF.

This clonotype came up many times. The V call is TRBV2, the J call TRBJ1-2; D is uncertain. The CDR3 runs 13 residues. V shed 0 bases and J shed 2 bases, with 4 bases lying between them. Germline V CDR1 and CDR2: SNHLY, FYNNEI. Here the CDR3 DNA reads TGTGCCAGCAGTGAAGCTGGGAACTATGGCTACACCTTC. Translation: CASSEAGNYGYTF. The whole variable domain, filled in from reference TRBV2 and TRBJ1-2, reads EPEVTQTPSHQVTQMGQEVILRCVPISNHLYFYWYRQILGQKVEFLVSFYNNEISEKSEIFDDQFSVERPDGSNFTLKIRSTKLEDSAMYFCASSEAGNYGYTFGSGTRLTVV.

This clonotype ranks as medium-sized. The J gene is TRBJ1-5, the V gene TRBV12-3 or TRBV12-4, with 7 bases fitting TRBD1. V was clipped by 6 bases and J by 6 bases; unmatched bases: 8. CDR3 length: 14 residues. CDR3 protein: CASRQQGWGQPQHF. The CDR3 DNA sequence: TGTGCCAGCAGACAACAGGGGTGGGGTCAGCCCCAGCATTTT.

This clonotype was detected many times. The rearrangement uses TRBV20-1 and TRBJ2-7; no clear D gene. The CDR3 runs 12 residues. Germline loops: CDR1 DFQATT, CDR2 SNEGSKA (reference sequence). The germline V and J ends were trimmed by 3 bases and 3 bases, with 9 bases remaining between them. The chain's CDR3 is CSASPPGYEQYV. The CDR3 DNA follows: TGCAGTGCTAGCCCTCCGGGCTACGAGCAGTACGTC.

Many counts were recorded for this clonotype. This chain connects TRBV29-1 to TRBJ2-5; D perhaps matches TRBD1 (5 bases). Between the trimmed V and J ends, which lost 3 bases and 2 bases, there was a span of 13 bases. Germline CDR1 and CDR2: SQVTM and ANQGSEA. The CDR3 is 14 amino acids. As DNA, the CDR3 is TGCAGCGTTGACAGGGAAAACTTTCAAGAGACCCAGTACTTC. This translates into CSVDRENFQETQYF.